This TCR beta chain was obtained from a study of graft-versus-host responses after intestinal transplantation. At the level of the study: Anti-thymocyte globulin served as induction for all recipients, who then took tacrolimus and steroids for around 3 years. Study conclusions and caveats: Some GvH clones were seen earlier in gut or blood, suggesting intestinal origin. Peak GvH clone levels in circulation were associated with early post-transplant HvG declines.

Notes on this clone: Its antigen is not identified.

Trimming pared 2 bases from V and 7 bases from J, leaving 13 bases between. From germline, CDR1 is SGHRS and CDR2 YFSETQ. There are 15 residues in the CDR3. Data came from immunoSEQ multiplex PCR; TCRdb stores just in-frame clones and leaves some out. The table has fewer than 50,000 clones, approximately 88% seen once. The sequence came from a human donor who was the organ donor for an intestinal transplant. The chain recombines TRBV5-1 with TRBJ1-6; the D gene is possibly TRBD1 (5 bases). Sequenced material: unstimulated CD4+ T cells sorted from spleen or lymph node cells, taken before transplant. CDR3 in amino acids: CASSLEGSGNSPLHF. The CDR3 bases are TGCGCCAGCAGCTTAGAGGGGTCGGGGAATTCACCCCTCCACTTT. The whole variable domain, filled in from reference TRBV5-1 and TRBJ1-6, reads KAGVTQTPRYLIKTRGQQVTLSCSPISGHRSVSWYQQTPGQGLQFLFEYFSETQRNKGNFPGRFSGRQFSNSRSEMNVSTLELGDSALYLCASSLEGSGNSPLHFGNGTRLTVT.